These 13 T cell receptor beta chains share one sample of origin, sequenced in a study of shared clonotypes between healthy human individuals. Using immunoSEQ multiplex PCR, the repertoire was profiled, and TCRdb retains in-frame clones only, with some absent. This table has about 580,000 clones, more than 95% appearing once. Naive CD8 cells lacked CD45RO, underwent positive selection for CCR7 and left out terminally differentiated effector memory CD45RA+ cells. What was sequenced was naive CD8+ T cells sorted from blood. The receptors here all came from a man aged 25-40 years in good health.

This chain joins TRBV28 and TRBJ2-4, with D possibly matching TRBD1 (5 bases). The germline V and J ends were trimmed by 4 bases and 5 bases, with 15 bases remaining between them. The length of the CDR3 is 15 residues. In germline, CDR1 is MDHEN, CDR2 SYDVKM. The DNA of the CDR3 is TGTGCCAGCAGTTCCTACAGGTTGGGCGAAAACATTCAGTACTTC. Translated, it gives CASSSYRLGENIQYF.

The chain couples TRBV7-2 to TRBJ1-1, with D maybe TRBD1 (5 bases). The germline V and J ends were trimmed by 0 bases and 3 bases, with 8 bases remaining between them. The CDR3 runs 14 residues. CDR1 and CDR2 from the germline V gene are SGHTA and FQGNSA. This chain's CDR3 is CASSLARGDTEAFF. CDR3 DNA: TGTGCCAGCAGCTTAGCGCGGGGGGACACTGAAGCTTTCTTT.

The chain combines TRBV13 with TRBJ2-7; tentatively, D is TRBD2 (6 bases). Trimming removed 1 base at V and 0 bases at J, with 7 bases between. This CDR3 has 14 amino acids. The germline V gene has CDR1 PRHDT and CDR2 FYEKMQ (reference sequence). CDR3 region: CASSLAGSSYEQYF. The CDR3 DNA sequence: TGTGCCAGCAGCTTAGCCGGGAGCTCCTACGAGCAGTACTTC.

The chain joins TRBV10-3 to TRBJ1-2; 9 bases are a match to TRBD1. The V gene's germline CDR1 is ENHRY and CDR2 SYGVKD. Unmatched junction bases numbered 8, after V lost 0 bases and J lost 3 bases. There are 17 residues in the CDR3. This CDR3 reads CAISESDRGTRDYGYTF. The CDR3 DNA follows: TGTGCCATCAGTGAGTCGGACAGGGGAACGAGAGACTATGGCTACACCTTC.

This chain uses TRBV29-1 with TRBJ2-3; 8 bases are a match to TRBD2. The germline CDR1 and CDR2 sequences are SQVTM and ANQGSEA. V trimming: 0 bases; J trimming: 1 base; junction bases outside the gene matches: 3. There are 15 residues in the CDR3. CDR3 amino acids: CSVEDLAGRTDTQYF. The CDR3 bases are TGCAGCGTTGAAGATTTAGCGGGGCGCACAGATACGCAGTATTTT.

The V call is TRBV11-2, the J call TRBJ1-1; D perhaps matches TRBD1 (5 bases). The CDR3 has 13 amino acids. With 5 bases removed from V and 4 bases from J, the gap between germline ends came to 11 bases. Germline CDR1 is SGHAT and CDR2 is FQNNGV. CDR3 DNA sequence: TGTGCCAGCAGCCCCCTGGGGGGCACTGAAGCTTTCTTT. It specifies CASSPLGGTEAFF.

The CDR3 DNA sequence: TGCAGCGTTGGCTACCGGGACAGGGGGATGGGGGAGCTGTTTTTT. This gives the protein CSVGYRDRGMGELFF. The V and J genes are TRBV29-1 and TRBJ2-2; 11 nucleotides align to TRBD1. The CDR3 sequence is 15 residues long. Unmatched junction bases numbered 9, after V lost 4 bases and J lost 8 bases. Germline CDR1 and CDR2: SQVTM and ANQGSEA.

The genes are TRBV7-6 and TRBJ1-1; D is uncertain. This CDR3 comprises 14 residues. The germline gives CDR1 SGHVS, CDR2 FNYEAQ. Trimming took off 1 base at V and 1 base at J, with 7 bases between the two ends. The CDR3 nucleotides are TGTGCCAGCAGCTTAGGGGCAGGGAACACTGAAGCTTTCTTT. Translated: CASSLGAGNTEAFF.

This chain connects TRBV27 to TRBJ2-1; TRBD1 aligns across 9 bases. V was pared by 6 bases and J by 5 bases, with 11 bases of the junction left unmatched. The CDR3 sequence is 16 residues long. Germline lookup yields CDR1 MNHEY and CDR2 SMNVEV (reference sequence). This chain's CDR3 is CASSPRGTGINNEQFF. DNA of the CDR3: TGTGCCAGCAGCCCACGCGGGACAGGGATAAACAATGAGCAGTTCTTC.

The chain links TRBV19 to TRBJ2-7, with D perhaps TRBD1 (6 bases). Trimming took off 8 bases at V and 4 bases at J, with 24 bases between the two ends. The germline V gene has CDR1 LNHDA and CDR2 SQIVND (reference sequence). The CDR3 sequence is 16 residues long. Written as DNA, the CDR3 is TGTGCCAGTGGCAGTAGGTGGACAGAGTATGGTTACGAGCAGTACTTC. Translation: CASGSRWTEYGYEQYF.

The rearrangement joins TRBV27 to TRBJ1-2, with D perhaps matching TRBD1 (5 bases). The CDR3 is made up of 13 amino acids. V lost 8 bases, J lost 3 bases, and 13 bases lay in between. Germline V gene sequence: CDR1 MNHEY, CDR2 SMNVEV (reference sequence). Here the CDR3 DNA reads TGTGCCAGCTCGTCGGGGGTTGACTATGGCTACACCTTC. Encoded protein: CASSSGVDYGYTF.

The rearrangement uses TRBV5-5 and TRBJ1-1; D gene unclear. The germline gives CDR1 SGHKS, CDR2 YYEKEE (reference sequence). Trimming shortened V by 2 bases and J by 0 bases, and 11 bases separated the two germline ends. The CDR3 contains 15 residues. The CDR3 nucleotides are TGTGCCAGCAGCTTCTTGACCTCCGTGAACACTGAAGCTTTCTTT. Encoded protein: CASSFLTSVNTEAFF.

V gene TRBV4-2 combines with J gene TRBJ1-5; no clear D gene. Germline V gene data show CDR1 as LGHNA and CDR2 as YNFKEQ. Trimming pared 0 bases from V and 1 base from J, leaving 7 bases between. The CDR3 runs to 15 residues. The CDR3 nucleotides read TGTGCCAGCAGCCAAGATCTACTGAGCAATCAGCCCCAGCATTTT. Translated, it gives CASSQDLLSNQPQHF.